The entry below describes one T cell receptor (beta chain). The CDR3 is 19 residues long. The V segment lost 1 base and the J segment 7 bases; nucleotides outside the gene matches: 16. Per germline, CDR1 SGHVS and CDR2 FNYEAQ. The sample originates from a study of shared T cell receptors in the human thymus. Data came from immunoSEQ multiplex PCR; TCRdb stores just in-frame clones and leaves some out. The sample lists more than 300,000 clones, approximately 95% occurring once. The sequenced material came from thymocytes. This chain joins TRBV7-6 and TRBJ2-1; 10 bases line up with TRBD2. This sequence originates from a human donor. CDR3 region: CASSLGLGLAGALWNEQFF. CDR3 bases: TGTGCCAGCAGCTTAGGGTTAGGGCTAGCGGGGGCGCTCTGGAATGAGCAGTTCTTC.